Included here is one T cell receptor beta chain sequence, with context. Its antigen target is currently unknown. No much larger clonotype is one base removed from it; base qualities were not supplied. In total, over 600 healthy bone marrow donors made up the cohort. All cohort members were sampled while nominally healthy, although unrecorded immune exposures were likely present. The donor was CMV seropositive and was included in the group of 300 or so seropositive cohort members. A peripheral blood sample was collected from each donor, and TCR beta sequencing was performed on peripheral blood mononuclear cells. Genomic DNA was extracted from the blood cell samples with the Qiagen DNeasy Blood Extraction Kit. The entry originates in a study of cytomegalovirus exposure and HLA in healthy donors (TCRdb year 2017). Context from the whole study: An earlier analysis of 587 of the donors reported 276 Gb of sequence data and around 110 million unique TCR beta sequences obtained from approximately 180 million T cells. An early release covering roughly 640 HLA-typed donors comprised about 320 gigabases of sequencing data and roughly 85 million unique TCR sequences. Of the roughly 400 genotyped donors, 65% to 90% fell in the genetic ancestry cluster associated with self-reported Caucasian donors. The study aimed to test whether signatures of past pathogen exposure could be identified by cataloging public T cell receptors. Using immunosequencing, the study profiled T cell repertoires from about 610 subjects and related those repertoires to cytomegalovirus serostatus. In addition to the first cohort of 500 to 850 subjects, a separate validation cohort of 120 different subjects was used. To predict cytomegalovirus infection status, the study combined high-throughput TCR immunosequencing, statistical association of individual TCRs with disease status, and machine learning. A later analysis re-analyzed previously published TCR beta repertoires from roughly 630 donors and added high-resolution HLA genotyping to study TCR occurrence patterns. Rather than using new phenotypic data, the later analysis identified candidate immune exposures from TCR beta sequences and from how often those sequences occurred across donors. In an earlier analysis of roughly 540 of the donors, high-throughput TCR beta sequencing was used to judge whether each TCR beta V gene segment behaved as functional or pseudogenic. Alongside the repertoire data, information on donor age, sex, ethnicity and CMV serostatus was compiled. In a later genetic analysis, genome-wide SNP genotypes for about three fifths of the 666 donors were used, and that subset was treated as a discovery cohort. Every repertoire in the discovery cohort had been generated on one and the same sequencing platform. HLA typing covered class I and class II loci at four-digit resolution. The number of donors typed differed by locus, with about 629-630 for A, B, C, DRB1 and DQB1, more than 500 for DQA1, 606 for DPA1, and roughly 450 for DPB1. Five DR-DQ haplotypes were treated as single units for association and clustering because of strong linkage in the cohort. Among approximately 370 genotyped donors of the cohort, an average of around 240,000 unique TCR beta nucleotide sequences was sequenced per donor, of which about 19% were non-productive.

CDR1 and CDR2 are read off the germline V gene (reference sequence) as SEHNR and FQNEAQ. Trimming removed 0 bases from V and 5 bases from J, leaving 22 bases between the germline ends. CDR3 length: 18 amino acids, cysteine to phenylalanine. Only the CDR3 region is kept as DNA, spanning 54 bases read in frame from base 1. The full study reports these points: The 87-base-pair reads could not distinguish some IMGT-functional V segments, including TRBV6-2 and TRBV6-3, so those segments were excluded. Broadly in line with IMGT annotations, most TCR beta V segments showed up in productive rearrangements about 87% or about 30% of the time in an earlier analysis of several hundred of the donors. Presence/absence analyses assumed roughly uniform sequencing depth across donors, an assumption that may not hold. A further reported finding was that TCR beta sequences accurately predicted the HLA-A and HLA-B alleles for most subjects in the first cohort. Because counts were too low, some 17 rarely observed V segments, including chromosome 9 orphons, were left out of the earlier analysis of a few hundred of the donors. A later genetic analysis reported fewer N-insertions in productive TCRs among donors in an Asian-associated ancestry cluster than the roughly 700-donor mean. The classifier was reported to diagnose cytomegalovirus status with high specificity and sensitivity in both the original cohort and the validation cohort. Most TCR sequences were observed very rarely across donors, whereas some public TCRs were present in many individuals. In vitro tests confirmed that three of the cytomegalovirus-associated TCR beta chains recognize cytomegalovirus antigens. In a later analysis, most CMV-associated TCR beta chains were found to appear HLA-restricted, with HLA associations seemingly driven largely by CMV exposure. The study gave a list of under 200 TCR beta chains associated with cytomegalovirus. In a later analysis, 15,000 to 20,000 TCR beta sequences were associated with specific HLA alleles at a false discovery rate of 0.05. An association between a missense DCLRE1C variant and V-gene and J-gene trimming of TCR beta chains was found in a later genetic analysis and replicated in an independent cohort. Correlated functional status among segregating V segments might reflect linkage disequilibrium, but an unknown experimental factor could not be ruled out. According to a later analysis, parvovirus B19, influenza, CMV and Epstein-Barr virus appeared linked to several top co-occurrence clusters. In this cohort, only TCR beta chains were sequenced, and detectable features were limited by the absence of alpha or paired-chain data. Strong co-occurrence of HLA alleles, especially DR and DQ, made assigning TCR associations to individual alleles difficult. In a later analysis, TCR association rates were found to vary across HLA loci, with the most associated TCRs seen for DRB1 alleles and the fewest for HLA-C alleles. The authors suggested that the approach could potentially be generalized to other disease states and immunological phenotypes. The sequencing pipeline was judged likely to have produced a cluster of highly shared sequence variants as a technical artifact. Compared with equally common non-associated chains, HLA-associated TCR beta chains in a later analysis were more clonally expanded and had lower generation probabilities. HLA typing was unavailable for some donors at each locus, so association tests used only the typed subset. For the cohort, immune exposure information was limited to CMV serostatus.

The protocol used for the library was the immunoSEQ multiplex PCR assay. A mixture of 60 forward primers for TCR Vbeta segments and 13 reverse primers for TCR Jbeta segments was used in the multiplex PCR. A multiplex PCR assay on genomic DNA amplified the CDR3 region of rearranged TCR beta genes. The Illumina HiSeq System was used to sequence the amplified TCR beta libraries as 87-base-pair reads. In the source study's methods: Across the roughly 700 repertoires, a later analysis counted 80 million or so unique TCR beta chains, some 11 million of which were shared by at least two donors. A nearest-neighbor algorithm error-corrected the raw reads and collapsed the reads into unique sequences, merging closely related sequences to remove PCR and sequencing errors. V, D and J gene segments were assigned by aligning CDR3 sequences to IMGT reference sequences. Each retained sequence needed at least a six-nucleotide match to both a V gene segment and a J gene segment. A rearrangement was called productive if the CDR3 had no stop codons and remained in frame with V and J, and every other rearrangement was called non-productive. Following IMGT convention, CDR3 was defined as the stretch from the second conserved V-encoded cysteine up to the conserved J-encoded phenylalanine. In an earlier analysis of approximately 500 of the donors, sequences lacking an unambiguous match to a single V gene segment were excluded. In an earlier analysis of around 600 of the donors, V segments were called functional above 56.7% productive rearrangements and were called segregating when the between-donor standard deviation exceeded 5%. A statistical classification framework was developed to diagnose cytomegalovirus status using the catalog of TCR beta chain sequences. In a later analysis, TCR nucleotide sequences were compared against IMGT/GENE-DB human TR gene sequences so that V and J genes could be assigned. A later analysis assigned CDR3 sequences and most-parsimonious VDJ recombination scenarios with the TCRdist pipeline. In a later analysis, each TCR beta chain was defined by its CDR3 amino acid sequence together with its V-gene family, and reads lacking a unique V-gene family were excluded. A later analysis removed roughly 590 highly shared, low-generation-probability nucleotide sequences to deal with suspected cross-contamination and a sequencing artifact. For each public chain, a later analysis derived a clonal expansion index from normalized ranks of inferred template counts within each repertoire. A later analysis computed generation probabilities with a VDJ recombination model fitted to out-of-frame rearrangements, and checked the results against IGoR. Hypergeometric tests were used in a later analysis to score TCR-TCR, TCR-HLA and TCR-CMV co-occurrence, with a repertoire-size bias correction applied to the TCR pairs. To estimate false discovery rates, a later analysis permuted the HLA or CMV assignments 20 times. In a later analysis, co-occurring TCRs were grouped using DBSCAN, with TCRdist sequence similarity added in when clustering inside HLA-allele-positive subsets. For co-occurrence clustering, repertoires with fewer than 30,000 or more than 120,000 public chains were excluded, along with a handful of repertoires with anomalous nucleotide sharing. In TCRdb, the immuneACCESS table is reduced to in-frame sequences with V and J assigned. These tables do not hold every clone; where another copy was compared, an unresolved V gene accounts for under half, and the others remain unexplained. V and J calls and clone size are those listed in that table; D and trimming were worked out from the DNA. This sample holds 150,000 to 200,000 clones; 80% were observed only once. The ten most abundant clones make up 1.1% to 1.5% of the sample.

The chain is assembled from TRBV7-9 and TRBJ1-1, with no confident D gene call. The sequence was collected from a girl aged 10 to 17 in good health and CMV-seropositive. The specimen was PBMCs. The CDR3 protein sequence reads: CASSLAADTYRGRTEAFF. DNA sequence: TGTGCCAGCAGCTTAGCCGCCGATACCTACCGGGGAAGGACTGAAGCTTTCTTT.